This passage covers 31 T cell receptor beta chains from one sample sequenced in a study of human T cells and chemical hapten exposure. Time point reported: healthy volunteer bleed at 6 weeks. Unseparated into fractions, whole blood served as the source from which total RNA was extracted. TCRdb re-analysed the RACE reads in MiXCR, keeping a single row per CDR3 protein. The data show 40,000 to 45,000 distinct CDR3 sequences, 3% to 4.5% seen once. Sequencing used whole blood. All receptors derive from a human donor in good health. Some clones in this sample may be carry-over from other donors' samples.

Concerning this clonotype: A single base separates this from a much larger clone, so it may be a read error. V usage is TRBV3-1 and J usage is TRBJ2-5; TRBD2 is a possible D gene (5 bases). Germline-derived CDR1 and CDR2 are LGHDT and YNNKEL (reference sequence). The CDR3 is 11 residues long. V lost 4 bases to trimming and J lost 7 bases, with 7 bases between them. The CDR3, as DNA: TGTGCCAGCAGCCGCAGCGGGACCCAGTACTTC. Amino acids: CASSRSGTQYF.

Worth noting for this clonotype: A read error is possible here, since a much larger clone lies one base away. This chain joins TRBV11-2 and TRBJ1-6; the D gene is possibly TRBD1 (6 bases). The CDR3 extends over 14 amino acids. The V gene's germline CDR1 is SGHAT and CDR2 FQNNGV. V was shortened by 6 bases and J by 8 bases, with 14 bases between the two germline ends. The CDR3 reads CASRQGGQDSPLHF. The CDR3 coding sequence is TGTGCCAGCAGACAGGGTGGTCAAGATTCACCCCTCCACTTT.

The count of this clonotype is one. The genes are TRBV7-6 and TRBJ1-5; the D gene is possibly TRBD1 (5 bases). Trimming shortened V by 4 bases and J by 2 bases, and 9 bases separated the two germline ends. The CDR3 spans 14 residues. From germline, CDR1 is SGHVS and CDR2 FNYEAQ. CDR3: CASSSQGRNQPQHF. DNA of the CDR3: TGTGCCAGCAGCTCGCAGGGTCGCAATCAGCCCCAGCATTTT.

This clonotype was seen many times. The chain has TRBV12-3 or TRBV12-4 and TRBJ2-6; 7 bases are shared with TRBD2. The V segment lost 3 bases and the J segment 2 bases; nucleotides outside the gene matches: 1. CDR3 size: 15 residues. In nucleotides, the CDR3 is TGTGCCAGCAGTTTGGGAGGGGCTGGGGCCAACGTCCTGACTTTC. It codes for CASSLGGAGANVLTF.

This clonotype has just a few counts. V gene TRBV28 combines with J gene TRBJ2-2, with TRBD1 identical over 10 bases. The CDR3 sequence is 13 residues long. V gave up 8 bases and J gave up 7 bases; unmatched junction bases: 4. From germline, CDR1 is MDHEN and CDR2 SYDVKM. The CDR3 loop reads CASGTGVVGELFF. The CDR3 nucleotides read TGTGCCAGCGGGACAGGGGTGGTCGGGGAGCTGTTTTTT.

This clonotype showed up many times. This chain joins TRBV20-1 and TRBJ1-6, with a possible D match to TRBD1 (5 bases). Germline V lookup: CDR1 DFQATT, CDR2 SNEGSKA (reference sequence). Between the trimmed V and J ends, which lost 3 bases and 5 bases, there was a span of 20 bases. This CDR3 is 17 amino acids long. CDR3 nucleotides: TGCAGTGCTAGGGGGCAGGCGGGGATCGTTGATAATTCACCCCTCCACTTT. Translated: CSARGQAGIVDNSPLHF.

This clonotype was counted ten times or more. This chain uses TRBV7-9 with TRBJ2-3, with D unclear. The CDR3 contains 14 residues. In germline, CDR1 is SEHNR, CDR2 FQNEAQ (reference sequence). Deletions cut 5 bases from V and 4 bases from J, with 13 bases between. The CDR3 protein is CASSPPPLADTQYF. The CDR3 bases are TGTGCCAGCAGCCCCCCCCCGTTGGCAGATACGCAGTATTTT.

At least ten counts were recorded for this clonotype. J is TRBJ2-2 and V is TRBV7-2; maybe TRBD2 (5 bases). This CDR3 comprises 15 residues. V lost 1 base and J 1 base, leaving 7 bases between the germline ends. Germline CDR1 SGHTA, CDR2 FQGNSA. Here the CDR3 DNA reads TGTGCCAGCAGCTTAGTCGGAGGGAACACCGGGGAGCTGTTTTTT. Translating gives CASSLVGGNTGELFF.

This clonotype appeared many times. In DNA, the CDR3 is TGCGCCAGCAGCCAAGACGGCGGGAGGCCCCCAGATACGCAGTATTTT. Translating gives CASSQDGGRPPDTQYF. The chain couples TRBV4-1 to TRBJ2-3; 8 positions match TRBD2. The CDR3 extends over 16 amino acids. Trimming removed 0 bases from V and 4 bases from J; junction bases left unmatched: 6. Germline V gene data show CDR1 as MGHRA and CDR2 as YSYEKL.

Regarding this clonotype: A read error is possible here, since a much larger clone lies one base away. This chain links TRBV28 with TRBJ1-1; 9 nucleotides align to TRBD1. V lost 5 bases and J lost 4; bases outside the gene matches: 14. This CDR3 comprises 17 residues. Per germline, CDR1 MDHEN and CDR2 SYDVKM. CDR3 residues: CASSLSTGGRVRTEAFF. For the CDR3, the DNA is TGTGCCAGCAGTCTATCGACAGGGGGGCGGGTGCGCACTGAAGCTTTCTTT.

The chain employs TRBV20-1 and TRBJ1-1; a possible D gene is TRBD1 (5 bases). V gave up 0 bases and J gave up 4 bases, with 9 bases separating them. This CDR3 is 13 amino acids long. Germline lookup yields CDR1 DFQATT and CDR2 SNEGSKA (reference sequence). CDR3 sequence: CSARDLTATEAFF. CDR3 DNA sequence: TGCAGTGCTAGAGATCTGACAGCCACTGAAGCTTTCTTT.

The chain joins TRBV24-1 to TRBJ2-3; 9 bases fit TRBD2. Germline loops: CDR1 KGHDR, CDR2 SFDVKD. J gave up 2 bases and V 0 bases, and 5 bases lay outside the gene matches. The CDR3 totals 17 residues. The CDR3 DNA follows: TGTGCCACCAGTGATTTGGCGCTAGCGGGACCCACAGATACGCAGTATTTT. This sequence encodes CATSDLALAGPTDTQYF.

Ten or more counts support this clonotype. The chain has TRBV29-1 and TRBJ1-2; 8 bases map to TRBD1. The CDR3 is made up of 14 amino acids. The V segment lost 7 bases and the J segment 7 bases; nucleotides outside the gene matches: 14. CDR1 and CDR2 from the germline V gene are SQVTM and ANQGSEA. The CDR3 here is CSAERQGASGGYTF. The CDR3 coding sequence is TGCAGCGCCGAGCGTCAGGGGGCTAGTGGTGGCTACACCTTC.

The CDR3 sequence is CASSLPSAGRETQYF. Here the CDR3 DNA reads TGTGCCAGCAGTCTCCCCTCGGCAGGGCGAGAGACCCAGTACTTC. The chain employs TRBV28 and TRBJ2-5; perhaps TRBD1 as D (5 bases). The V end was cut by 5 bases, the J end by 4 bases, with 17 bases between. CDR1 and CDR2 from the germline V gene are MDHEN and SYDVKM. The CDR3 is 15 amino acids.

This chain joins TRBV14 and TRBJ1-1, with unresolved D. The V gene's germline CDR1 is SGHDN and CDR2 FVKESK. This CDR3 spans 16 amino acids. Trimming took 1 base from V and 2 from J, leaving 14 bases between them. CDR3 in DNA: TGTGCCAGCAGCCAAGTTGGGGATTTCTCCAACACTGAAGCTTTCTTT. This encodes CASSQVGDFSNTEAFF.

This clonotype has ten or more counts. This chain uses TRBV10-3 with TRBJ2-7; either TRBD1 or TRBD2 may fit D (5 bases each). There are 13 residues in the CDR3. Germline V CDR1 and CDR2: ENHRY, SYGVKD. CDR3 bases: TGTACTCAGACGGGGCAAAATACCTACGAGCAGTACTTC. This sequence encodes CTQTGQNTYEQYF.

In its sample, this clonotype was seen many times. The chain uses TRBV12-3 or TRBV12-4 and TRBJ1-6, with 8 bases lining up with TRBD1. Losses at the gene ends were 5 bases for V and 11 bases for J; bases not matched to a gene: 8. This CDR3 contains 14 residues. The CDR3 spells CASSPGQGIAPLHF. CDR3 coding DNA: TGTGCCAGCAGTCCTGGACAGGGTATCGCACCCCTCCACTTT.

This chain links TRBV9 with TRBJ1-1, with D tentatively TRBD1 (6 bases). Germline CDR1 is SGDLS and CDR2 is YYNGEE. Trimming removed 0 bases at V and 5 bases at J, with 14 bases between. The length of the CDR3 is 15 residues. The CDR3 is CASSVEPTGMTEAFF. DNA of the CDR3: TGTGCCAGCAGCGTAGAACCCACAGGGATGACTGAAGCTTTCTTT.

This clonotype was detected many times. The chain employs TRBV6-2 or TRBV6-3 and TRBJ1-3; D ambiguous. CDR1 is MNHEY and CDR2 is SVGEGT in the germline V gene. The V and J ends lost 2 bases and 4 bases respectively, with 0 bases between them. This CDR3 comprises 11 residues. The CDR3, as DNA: TGTGCCAGCAGTTACGGAAACACCATATATTTT. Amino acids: CASSYGNTIYF.

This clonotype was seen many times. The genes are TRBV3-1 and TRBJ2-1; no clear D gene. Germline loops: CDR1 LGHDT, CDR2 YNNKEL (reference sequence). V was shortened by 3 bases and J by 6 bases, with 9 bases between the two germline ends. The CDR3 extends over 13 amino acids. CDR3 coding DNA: TGTGCCAGCAGCCAGAATATAGGCAATGAGCAGTTCTTC. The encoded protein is CASSQNIGNEQFF.

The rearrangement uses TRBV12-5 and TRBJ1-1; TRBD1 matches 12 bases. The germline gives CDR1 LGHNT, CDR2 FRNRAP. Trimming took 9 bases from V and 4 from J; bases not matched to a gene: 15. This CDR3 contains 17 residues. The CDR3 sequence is CARGLRDRGRVGTEAFF. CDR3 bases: TGTGCTAGGGGATTACGGGACAGGGGGCGCGTAGGCACTGAAGCTTTCTTT. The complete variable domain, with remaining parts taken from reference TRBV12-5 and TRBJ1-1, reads DARVTQTPRHKVTEMGQEVTMRCQPILGHNTVFWYRQTMMQGLELLAYFRNRAPLDDSGMPKDRFSAEMPDATLATLKIQPSEPRDSAVYFCARGLRDRGRVGTEAFFGQGTRLTVV.

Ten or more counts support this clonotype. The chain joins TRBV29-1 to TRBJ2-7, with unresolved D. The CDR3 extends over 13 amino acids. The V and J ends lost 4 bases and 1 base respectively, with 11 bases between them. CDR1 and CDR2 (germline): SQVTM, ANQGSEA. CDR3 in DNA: TGCAGCGTTGTGGTCAGCAGGTCCTACGAGCAGTACTTC. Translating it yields CSVVVSRSYEQYF.

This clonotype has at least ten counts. The CDR3 DNA is TGTGCCAGCAGCTTTCGACCCGGGCCGACAGATACGCAGTATTTT. Residues: CASSFRPGPTDTQYF. The chain employs TRBV7-6 and TRBJ2-3; D is uncertain. The germline CDR1 and CDR2 sequences are SGHVS and FNYEAQ. The CDR3 runs 15 residues. Trimming stripped 3 bases from V and 3 bases from J, with 13 bases between.

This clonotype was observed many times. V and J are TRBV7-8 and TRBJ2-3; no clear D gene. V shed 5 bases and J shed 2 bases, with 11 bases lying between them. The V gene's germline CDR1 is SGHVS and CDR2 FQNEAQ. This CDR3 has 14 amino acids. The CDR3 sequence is CASSPGPYTDTQYF. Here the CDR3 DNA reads TGTGCCAGCAGCCCCGGACCATACACAGATACGCAGTATTTT.

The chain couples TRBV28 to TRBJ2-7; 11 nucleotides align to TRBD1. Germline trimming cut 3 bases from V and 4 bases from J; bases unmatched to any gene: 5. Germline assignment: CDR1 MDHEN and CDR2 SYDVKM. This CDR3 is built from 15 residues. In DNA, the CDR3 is TGTGCCAGCAGTTTGTCCGGACAGGGGGCTTACGAGCAGTACTTC. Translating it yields CASSLSGQGAYEQYF.

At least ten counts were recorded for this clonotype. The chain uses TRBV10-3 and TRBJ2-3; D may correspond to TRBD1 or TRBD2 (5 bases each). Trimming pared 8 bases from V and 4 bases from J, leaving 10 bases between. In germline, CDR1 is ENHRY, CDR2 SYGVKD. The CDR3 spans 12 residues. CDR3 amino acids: CAIGGLSDTQYF. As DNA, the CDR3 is TGTGCCATCGGGGGTCTGTCAGATACGCAGTATTTT.

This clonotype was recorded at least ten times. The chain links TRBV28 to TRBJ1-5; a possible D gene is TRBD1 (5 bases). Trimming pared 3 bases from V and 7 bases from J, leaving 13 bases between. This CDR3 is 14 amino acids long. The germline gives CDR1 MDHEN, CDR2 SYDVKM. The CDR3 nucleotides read TGTGCCAGCAGTTTCAGGGAGTTAACGCAGCCCCAGCATTTT. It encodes CASSFRELTQPQHF.

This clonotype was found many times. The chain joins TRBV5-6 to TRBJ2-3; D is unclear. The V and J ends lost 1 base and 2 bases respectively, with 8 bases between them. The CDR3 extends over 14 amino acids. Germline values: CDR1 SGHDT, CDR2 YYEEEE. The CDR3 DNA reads TGTGCCAGCAGCTTGATACAGAACACAGATACGCAGTATTTT. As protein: CASSLIQNTDTQYF. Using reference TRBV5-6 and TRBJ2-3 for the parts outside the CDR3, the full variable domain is DAGVTQSPTHLIKTRGQQVTLRCSPKSGHDTVSWYQQALGQGPQFIFQYYEEEERQRGNFPDRFSGHQFPNYSSELNVNALLLGDSALYLCASSLIQNTDTQYFGPGTRLTVL.

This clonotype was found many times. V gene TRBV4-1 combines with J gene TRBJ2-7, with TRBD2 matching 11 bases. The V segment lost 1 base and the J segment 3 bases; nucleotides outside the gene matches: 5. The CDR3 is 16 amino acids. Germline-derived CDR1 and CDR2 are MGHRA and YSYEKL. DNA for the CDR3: TGCGCCAGCAGCCAAGGCGGACTAGCGGGCATCTACGAGCAGTACTTC. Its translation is CASSQGGLAGIYEQYF.

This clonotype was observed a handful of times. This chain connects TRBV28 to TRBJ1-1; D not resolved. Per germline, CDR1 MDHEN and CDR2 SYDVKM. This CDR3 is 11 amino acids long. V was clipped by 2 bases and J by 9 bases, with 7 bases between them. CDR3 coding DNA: TGTGCCAGCAGTTTAGTCCAGAAAGCTTTCTTT. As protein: CASSLVQKAFF.

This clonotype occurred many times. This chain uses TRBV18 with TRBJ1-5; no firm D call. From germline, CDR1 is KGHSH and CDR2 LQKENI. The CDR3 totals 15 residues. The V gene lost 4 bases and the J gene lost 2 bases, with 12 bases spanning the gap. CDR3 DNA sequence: TGTGCCAGCTCACGGGTAGGGAGCGGCAATCAGCCCCAGCATTTT. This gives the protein CASSRVGSGNQPQHF.